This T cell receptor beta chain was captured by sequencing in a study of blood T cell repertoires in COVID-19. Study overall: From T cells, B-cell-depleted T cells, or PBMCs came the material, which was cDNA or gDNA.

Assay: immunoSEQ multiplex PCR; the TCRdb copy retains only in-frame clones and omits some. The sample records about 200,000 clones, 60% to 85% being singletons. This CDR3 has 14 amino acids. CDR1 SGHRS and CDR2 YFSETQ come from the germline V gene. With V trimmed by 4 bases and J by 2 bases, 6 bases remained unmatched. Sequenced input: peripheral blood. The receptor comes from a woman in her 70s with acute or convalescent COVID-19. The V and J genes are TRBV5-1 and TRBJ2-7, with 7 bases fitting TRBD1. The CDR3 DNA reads TGCGCCAGCAGCAGACGGACAGGTCCCTACGAGCAGTACTTC. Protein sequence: CASSRRTGPYEQYF.